The following is a TCR beta chain sequence with its context. This record comes from a study of blood T cell repertoires in COVID-19. Background on the study: Spain, Italy and the United States supplied samples that represented acute and convalescent COVID-19. In each case, the material was cDNA or gDNA derived from T cells, B-cell-depleted T cells, or PBMCs.

Methods used by the authors: Estimates of nucleated cell counts were drawn from the amplification of reference gene primers. Only in-frame clones appear in the TCRdb table, and some are missing; sequencing was by immunoSEQ multiplex PCR. The D gene and trimming were derived from the DNA, and the V and J assignments and clone size from that table. The table has approximately 670,000 clones, 70% to 90% seen once; the top ten hold approximately 0.3%. CDR1 is MNHEY, CDR2 SMNVEV, per germline (reference sequence). Trimming removed 5 bases at V and 0 bases at J, with 16 bases between. The CDR3 spans 16 residues.

The sequenced material came from peripheral blood. The receptor was derived from a young woman with acute or convalescent COVID-19. The chain employs TRBV27 and TRBJ1-1; D unresolved. The CDR3 here is CASSQRQIRMNTEAFF. The CDR3 DNA is TGTGCCAGCAGTCAGAGGCAGATTAGAATGAACACTGAAGCTTTCTTT.